Each of the 32 T cell receptor beta chains below was sequenced from the same sample in a study of blood T cell repertoires in COVID-19. The table came from immunoSEQ multiplex PCR; TCRdb's copy has only in-frame clones and leaves some out. The sample shows some 50,000 clones, 80% to 90% of them seen only once. The sequenced material came from peripheral blood. The origin of the receptors is a man over 45 with acute or convalescent COVID-19.

The CDR3 loop reads CASSEVYSPRNQPQHF. The CDR3 DNA is TGTGCCAGCAGTGAAGTTTACAGTCCACGGAATCAGCCCCAGCATTTT. The chain recombines TRBV6-1 with TRBJ1-5; D remains ambiguous. The germline V gene encodes CDR1 MNHNS and CDR2 SASEGT. The CDR3 contains 16 residues. V was pared by 1 base and J by 4 bases, with 14 bases between.

As regards this clone: One end of the junction varies from germline; a read error may be responsible. This chain connects TRBV28 to TRBJ2-7; D may be TRBD2 (5 bases). CDR3 length: 15 amino acids. CDR1 and CDR2 (germline): MDHEN, SYDVKM. The CDR3, as DNA: TGTGCCAGCAATTTACGAGGGATTGGGTTCTACGAGCAGTACTTC. Translated, it gives CASNLRGIGFYEQYF.

In DNA, the CDR3 is TGTGCCAGCACCCCCTCGACATCCTCTGGAAACACCATATATTTT. It translates to CASTPSTSSGNTIYF. The chain is built from TRBV25-1 and TRBJ1-3, with unresolved D. CDR1 and CDR2 (germline): MGHDK, SYGVNS. The CDR3 loop spans 15 amino acids. Trimming shortened V by 7 bases and J by 0 bases, and 13 bases separated the two germline ends.

The chain couples TRBV5-6 to TRBJ1-1; 7 bases map to TRBD1. CDR1 and CDR2 (germline): SGHDT, YYEEEE. The CDR3 covers 14 residues. The V and J ends lost 4 bases and 3 bases, in that order; junction bases with no gene match: 6. CDR3 in DNA: TGTGCCAGCAGCCCTGGGACAGCCTACACTGAAGCTTTCTTT. Translated: CASSPGTAYTEAFF.

J is TRBJ2-6 and V is TRBV14, with D perhaps matching TRBD1 (6 bases). The CDR3 is made up of 15 amino acids. Germline V gene lookup returns CDR1 SGHDN and CDR2 FVKESK. Trimming shortened V by 4 bases and J by 12 bases, and 19 bases separated the two germline ends. The chain's CDR3 is CASSPIGQIGSVLTF. DNA for the CDR3: TGTGCCAGCAGCCCGATAGGACAGATTGGGAGCGTCCTGACTTTC.

Notes on this clone: In the same sample, other DNA sequences code for this CDR3. The chain recombines TRBV15 with TRBJ1-2; D remains unclear. Germline loops: CDR1 LNHNV, CDR2 YYDKDF (reference sequence). Trimming left V 0 bases short and J 4 bases short, with 3 bases between. CDR3 length: 12 amino acids. This chain's CDR3 is CATSRDSYGYTF. The CDR3 DNA follows: TGTGCCACCAGCAGAGACAGCTATGGCTACACCTTC. Using reference TRBV15 and TRBJ1-2 for the parts outside the CDR3, the full variable domain is DAMVIQNPRYQVTQFGKPVTLSCSQTLNHNVMYWYQQKSSQAPKLLFHYYDKDFNNEADTPDNFQSRRPNTSFCFLDIRSPGLGDTAMYLCATSRDSYGYTFGSGTRLTVV.

In its sample, this clone was seen a few times. V and J are TRBV30 and TRBJ1-2, with 7 positions matching TRBD1. V shed 1 base and J 5 bases; nucleotides not matched to a gene: 10. The germline CDR1 and CDR2 sequences are GTSNPN and SVGIG (reference sequence). The CDR3 sequence is 15 residues long. The DNA for the CDR3 is TGTGCCTGGAGTGCCCCTCGACAGGGTTTATATGGCTACACCTTC. As protein: CAWSAPRQGLYGYTF. The full variable domain, completed using reference TRBV30 and TRBJ1-2, is SQTIHQWPATLVQPVGSPLSLECTVEGTSNPNLYWYRQAAGRGLQLLFYSVGIGQISSEVPQNLSASRPQDRQFILSSKKLLLSDSGFYLCAWSAPRQGLYGYTFGSGTRLTVV.

The rearrangement joins TRBV7-3 to TRBJ2-1, with TRBD2 matching 7 bases. In germline, CDR1 is SGHTA, CDR2 FQGTGA. This CDR3 is 15 amino acids long. J lost 5 bases, V lost 3 bases, and 7 bases had no gene match. CDR3 sequence (DNA): TGTGCCAGCAGCTTGCCCCGGGAGGTTGACAATGAGCAGTTCTTC. Its protein is CASSLPREVDNEQFF.

CDR3 residues: CATSRVGGTEAFF. Written as DNA, the CDR3 is TGTGCCACCAGCAGAGTGGGGGGCACTGAAGCTTTCTTT. This chain connects TRBV15 to TRBJ1-1; a possible D gene is TRBD1 (5 bases). The germline gives CDR1 LNHNV, CDR2 YYDKDF (reference sequence). V lost 1 base and J 4 bases, leaving 7 bases between the germline ends. The CDR3 length is 13 residues.

The genes are TRBV3-1 (or the pseudogene TRBV3-2) and TRBJ1-1; no reliable D call. Germline CDR1 is LGHDT and CDR2 is YNNKEL (reference sequence). Trimming stripped 0 bases from V and 7 bases from J, with 15 bases between. The CDR3 spans 15 residues. The CDR3 here is CASSQDWRSGDEAFF. CDR3 sequence (DNA): TGTGCCAGCAGCCAAGACTGGAGGTCCGGAGATGAAGCTTTCTTT.

This chain links TRBV6-5 with TRBJ1-2; D might be TRBD1 (5 bases). Germline loops: CDR1 MNHEY, CDR2 SVGAGI. V lost 2 bases and J 6 bases, leaving 7 bases between the germline ends. The CDR3 loop spans 12 amino acids. The CDR3 DNA reads as TGTGCCAGCAGTTACACAGGAGATGGCTACACCTTC. The encoded protein is CASSYTGDGYTF.

J is TRBJ2-7 and V is TRBV6-5, with 15 bases matching TRBD2. V lost 2 bases to trimming and J lost 6 bases; unmatched junction nucleotides: 5. Germline V gene lookup returns CDR1 MNHEY and CDR2 SVGAGI. This CDR3 comprises 16 residues. The CDR3 is CASSYPPGLAGGEQYF. CDR3 in DNA: TGTGCCAGCAGTTACCCGCCGGGACTAGCGGGAGGCGAGCAGTACTTC.

The V and J genes are TRBV5-1 and TRBJ2-3; 11 positions agree with TRBD2. CDR1 SGHRS and CDR2 YFSETQ come from the germline V gene. With 4 bases clipped from V and 1 base from J, the junction kept 8 bases outside the gene matches. The CDR3 loop spans 17 amino acids. The CDR3, as DNA: TGCGCCAGCAGCCGAGGGGTTAGCGGGAGGGGCACAGATACGCAGTATTTT. Translating it yields CASSRGVSGRGTDTQYF.

J is TRBJ2-7 and V is TRBV27; D perhaps matches TRBD2 (5 bases). V was clipped by 7 bases and J by 3 bases, with 10 bases between them. Germline CDR1 MNHEY, CDR2 SMNVEV (reference sequence). CDR3 length: 12 amino acids. The DNA for the CDR3 is TGTGCCAGCACCTCTGCGGGCTACGAGCAGTACTTC. Amino acid sequence: CASTSAGYEQYF.

J is TRBJ2-3 and V is TRBV5-1; TRBD2 agrees at 9 bases. V was pared by 3 bases and J by 3 bases, with 20 bases of the junction left unmatched. Germline assignment: CDR1 SGHRS and CDR2 YFSETQ. CDR3 size: 20 residues. CDR3 DNA sequence: TGCGCCAGCAGCTCCCACGGGAGGTTCAGGAGTAGCGGGAGAACAGATACGCAGTATTTT. It yields the protein CASSSHGRFRSSGRTDTQYF.

This chain connects TRBV6-5 to TRBJ2-1; D gene ambiguous. Germline V gives CDR1 MNHEY, CDR2 SVGAGI. The CDR3 runs to 11 residues. Trimming took 8 bases from V and 6 from J, leaving 8 bases between them. The CDR3 region is CASQDGNEQFF. The CDR3 coding sequence is TGTGCCAGCCAGGATGGCAATGAGCAGTTCTTC.

A few counts support this clone. V usage is TRBV9 and J usage is TRBJ2-2; TRBD1 is a possible D gene (6 bases). Trimming removed 3 bases from V and 9 bases from J, with 18 bases in between. Looked up from germline, CDR1 is SGDLS and CDR2 is YYNGEE. CDR3 length equals 15 residues. The chain's CDR3 is CASSADPGQFRELFF. The CDR3 DNA is TGTGCCAGCAGCGCAGATCCGGGACAATTCCGGGAGCTGTTTTTT.

This clone showed up just a few times. The V gene is TRBV5-6, the J gene TRBJ1-3, with 9 nucleotides matching TRBD1. The CDR3 contains 15 residues. CDR1 SGHDT and CDR2 YYEEEE come from the germline V gene. V lost 3 bases and J lost 4; bases outside the gene matches: 5. Here the CDR3 DNA reads TGTGCCAGCAGCTGGGGACAGGGAGCCGGAAACACCATATATTTT. The encoded protein is CASSWGQGAGNTIYF.

The chain joins TRBV7-2 to TRBJ2-2, with a possible D match to TRBD1 (5 bases). Trimming removed 3 bases at V and 4 bases at J, with 6 bases between. The CDR3 contains 13 residues. CDR1 is SGHTA, CDR2 FQGNSA, per germline. CDR3 nucleotides: TGTGCCAGCAGCTTGGGGCCCACCGGGGAGCTGTTTTTT. Protein: CASSLGPTGELFF.

The rearrangement links TRBV28 to TRBJ1-4; tentative D call: TRBD1 (5 bases). This CDR3 region has 14 residues. Trimming removed 5 bases from V and 7 bases from J, with 14 bases in between. The germline CDR1 and CDR2 sequences are MDHEN and SYDVKM. CDR3 in amino acids: CASSKGRTFEKLFF. CDR3 DNA: TGTGCCAGCAGTAAGGGGAGGACTTTTGAAAAACTGTTTTTT.

The rearrangement joins TRBV11-3 to TRBJ2-5, with 9 nucleotides matching TRBD2. Germline CDR1 is SGHNT and CDR2 is YENEEA. The V and J ends lost 2 bases and 0 bases, in that order; junction bases with no gene match: 7. The CDR3 is 17 amino acids. The CDR3 DNA is TGTGCCAGCAGCTTAAGGCGGGGGGGCCGGTACCAAGAGACCCAGTACTTC. This translates into CASSLRRGGRYQETQYF.

This clone was seen a handful of times. This rearrangement joins TRBV2 to TRBJ1-5; 7 bases line up with TRBD1. J lost 5 bases, V lost 7 bases, and 5 bases had no gene match. The CDR3 runs 13 residues. CDR1 and CDR2 from the germline V gene are SNHLY and FYNNEI. CDR3 loop: CASTGTDYQPQHF. The CDR3 region has the DNA TGTGCCAGCACAGGGACAGATTATCAGCCCCAGCATTTT.

This chain links TRBV12-3 or TRBV12-4 with TRBJ1-5; D not resolved. V was shortened by 5 bases and J by 4 bases, with 9 bases between the two germline ends. This CDR3 is built from 13 residues. Here the CDR3 DNA reads TGTGCCAGCAGTAATGCGCTTAATCAGCCCCAGCATTTT. Translating gives CASSNALNQPQHF.

The V gene is TRBV23-1, the J gene TRBJ2-7; a weak D match, TRBD2 (6 bases). TRBV23-1 is an ORF, and what it does is uncertain. V dropped 0 bases and J dropped 2 bases, with 14 bases sitting between them. The CDR3 runs 16 residues. The CDR3 DNA reads TGCGCCAGCAGTCAATCCTACCGGGACTGCCCCTACGAGCAGTACTTC. This translates into CASSQSYRDCPYEQYF.

The V call is TRBV9, the J call TRBJ1-2; D gene uncertain. There are 15 residues in the CDR3. With 1 base removed from V and 3 bases from J, the gap between germline ends came to 13 bases. The germline gives CDR1 SGDLS, CDR2 YYNGEE. The CDR3 DNA follows: TGTGCCAGCAGCGTATTTAGGACGGGAGACTATGGCTACACCTTC. Translation: CASSVFRTGDYGYTF.

This chain uses TRBV3-1 (or the pseudogene TRBV3-2) with TRBJ2-7; 10 positions match TRBD2. The CDR3 is 16 amino acids. Germline V CDR1 and CDR2: LGHDT, YNNKEL (reference sequence). V was pared by 3 bases and J by 0 bases, with 5 bases of the junction left unmatched. Written as DNA, the CDR3 is TGTGCCAGCAGCCAGGGGCTAGCGGGAGTCTCCTACGAGCAGTACTTC. This sequence encodes CASSQGLAGVSYEQYF.

The CDR3 nucleotides are TGTGCCATCAGCCTAGAAGGGGATCAGCCCCAGCATTTT. Translating gives CAISLEGDQPQHF. V usage is TRBV10-3 and J usage is TRBJ1-5, with D tentatively TRBD1 (5 bases). CDR3 size: 13 residues. Germline V gene data show CDR1 as ENHRY and CDR2 as SYGVKD. V was trimmed by 6 bases and J by 5 bases, leaving 11 bases between them.

This clone was detected a few times. This chain uses TRBV7-2 with TRBJ2-5; 11 nucleotides agree with TRBD2. Trimming took 5 bases from V and 10 from J; bases not matched to a gene: 9. Looked up from germline, CDR1 is SGHTA and CDR2 is FQGNSA. CDR3 length: 14 residues. The CDR3 sequence is CASSKTGLAALQYF. CDR3 nucleotides: TGTGCCAGCAGCAAGACGGGACTAGCGGCTCTCCAGTACTTC. Variable domain in full (rest from reference TRBV7-2 and TRBJ2-5): GAGVSQSPSNKVTEKGKDVELRCDPISGHTALYWYRQSLGQGLEFLIYFQGNSAPDKSGLPSDRFSAERTGGSVSTLTIQRTQQEDSAVYLCASSKTGLAALQYFGPGTRLLVL.

The chain is built from TRBV7-3 and TRBJ2-3; D might be TRBD1 (6 bases). V lost 5 bases, J lost 6 bases, and 18 bases lay in between. The germline V gene encodes CDR1 SGHTA and CDR2 FQGTGA. The CDR3 covers 15 residues. CDR3 DNA: TGTGCCAGCAGCCTCCAGACAGGTACCTCGGATACGCAGTATTTT. Protein product: CASSLQTGTSDTQYF.

CDR3 DNA: TGCGCCAGCAGCTCCCCGACAGGGGTCGGCACTGAAGCTTTCTTT. Its translation is CASSSPTGVGTEAFF. The chain joins TRBV5-1 to TRBJ1-1; 8 nucleotides match TRBD1. There are 15 residues in the CDR3. The junction had 8 bases not matched to a gene; V was cut back by 3 bases and J by 4 bases. Per the germline V gene, CDR1 is SGHRS and CDR2 is YFSETQ.

In this sample, this clone turned up once. V and J are TRBV7-3 and TRBJ2-1; D is perhaps TRBD2 (5 bases). CDR3 length equals 12 residues. V lost 4 bases and J 9 bases, leaving 10 bases between the germline ends. Per the germline V gene, CDR1 is SGHTA and CDR2 is FQGTGA. The CDR3 DNA sequence: TGTGCCAGCAGCTCTGGGAGAACTGAGCAGTTCTTC. Translated: CASSSGRTEQFF.

This clone was seen only once. The chain links TRBV9 to TRBJ2-5; 13 bases line up with TRBD2. Germline values: CDR1 SGDLS, CDR2 YYNGEE. CDR3 length: 15 residues. Germline trimming cut 4 bases from V and 5 bases from J; bases unmatched to any gene: 5. CDR3 in DNA: TGTGCCAGCAGCATAGGACTAGCGGGAGTGGAGACCCAGTACTTC. It yields the protein CASSIGLAGVETQYF.